The rows below give T cell receptor beta chains drawn from one sample of a study of blood T cell repertoires in COVID-19. Only in-frame clones appear in the TCRdb table, and some are missing; sequencing was by immunoSEQ multiplex PCR. The sample records about 46,000 clones, 80% to 90% being singletons. The material sequenced was peripheral blood. The receptors come from a human donor with active COVID-19. The donor label of this sample is uncertain. CDR3s leave out the opening cysteine and the closing phenylalanine or tryptophan.

CDR3 protein,V gene,J gene,CDR3 length
ASSDSSGNTIY,TRBV25-1,TRBJ1-3,11
ASSLRQASNTGELF,TRBV7-9,TRBJ2-2,14
ASKSAGAYTDTQY,TRBV27,TRBJ2-3,13
ASSVQGSDEQY,TRBV4-1,TRBJ2-7,11
ASSVGTSGGTQETQY,TRBV9,TRBJ2-5,15
ASSELAGGYNEQF,TRBV6-6,TRBJ2-1,13
ASSPGQATDTQY,TRBV5-1,TRBJ2-3,12
ASSSGQDSGNTIY,TRBV5-4,TRBJ1-3,13
ASSVATAGTGELF,TRBV9,TRBJ2-2,13
ASSYSEGKGQPQH,TRBV6-6,TRBJ1-5,13
ASSTRGLEQF,TRBV11-2,TRBJ2-1,10
ASSSQGIANYGYT,TRBV11-3,TRBJ1-2,13
ASSLGPPGFVGNTIY,TRBV7-9,TRBJ1-3,15
ASSSRGLAAHGQY,TRBV6-5,TRBJ2-7,13
ASSLAQGARSEQF,TRBV5-1,TRBJ2-1,13
SAGQGSNEQF,TRBV29-1,TRBJ2-1,10
ASSPGQAETQY,TRBV12-3/TRBV12-4,TRBJ2-5,11
ASSEQGATAGELF,TRBV5-5,TRBJ2-2,13
ASSPRGVGNQPQH,TRBV7-6,TRBJ1-5,13
ASSLRDRGPGANVLT,TRBV7-3,TRBJ2-6,15
ASSAYRLTDTEAF,TRBV9,TRBJ1-1,13
ASSLGTSGRASTQY,TRBV2,TRBJ2-3,14
ASSLAGTSGVTDTQY,TRBV5-1,TRBJ2-3,15
ASSLWTDRPNSPLH,TRBV28,TRBJ1-6,14
ASSPTGRSDTQY,TRBV5-1,TRBJ2-3,12
ASSPSGGGNTGELF,TRBV6-2/TRBV6-3,TRBJ2-2,14
AGDTEVVKNIQY,TRBV21-1,TRBJ2-4,12
ARRPPSGGQETQY,TRBV2,TRBJ2-5,13
ASSQAPTGAYEQY,TRBV4-3,TRBJ2-7,13
ASSPGTGVRETQY,TRBV5-4,TRBJ2-5,13
ASSAAGWAQPQH,TRBV6-6,TRBJ1-5,12
ASTVGRQETQY,TRBV2,TRBJ2-5,11
ASSGTGGQHEQY,TRBV27,TRBJ2-7,12
ASGRVPGTSFEQF,TRBV12-5,TRBJ2-1,13
AWGNTGIQY,TRBV30,TRBJ2-4,9
ASSLGVPGANVLT,TRBV5-1,TRBJ2-6,13
ASSESRWDRGRTTDTQY,TRBV6-1,TRBJ2-3,17
ASSRGLAGGREQY,TRBV6-6,TRBJ2-7,13
ASRKDRGQY,TRBV12-3/TRBV12-4,TRBJ2-3,9
ASTTTGGFDGYT,TRBV11-2,TRBJ1-2,12
ASSLSSQGISYGYT,TRBV5-8,TRBJ1-2,14
ASSLADRPYNEQF,TRBV5-6,TRBJ2-1,13
ASSYTGQSNTGELF,TRBV6-5,TRBJ2-2,14
ASGRTVNTIY,TRBV27,TRBJ1-3,10
ASSYGQGDQPQH,TRBV7-9,TRBJ1-5,12
ASSATGGEETQY,TRBV2,TRBJ2-5,12
ASSQGPTGGDTGELF,TRBV5-1,TRBJ2-2,15
ASSQAGTSGTDTQY,TRBV4-1,TRBJ2-3,14
ASSYRGEPQPQH,TRBV6-6,TRBJ1-5,12
ASSLDRNTEAF,TRBV7-2,TRBJ1-1,11
ASSRGGLGHNEQF,TRBV5-4,TRBJ2-1,13
ASSSVGGSNQPQH,TRBV19,TRBJ1-5,13
ASSQETDRARTSSYEQY,TRBV4-3,TRBJ2-7,17
ASSERGYGANVLT,TRBV11-2,TRBJ2-6,13
ASSPKVAGSADTQY,TRBV7-3,TRBJ2-3,14
AISAQQGSSTEAF,TRBV10-3,TRBJ1-1,13
ASSLVGGDNQPQH,TRBV7-2,TRBJ1-5,13
ASSLETGARLH,TRBV11-2,TRBJ1-6,11